This is a list of T cell receptor beta chains from one sample in a study of T cells after yellow fever vaccination. MiXCR, applied by TCRdb to the 5' RACE reads, yields one record per CDR3 protein. The repertoire holds 450,000 to 600,000 distinct CDR3 sequences, with approximately 13% as singletons. The sequenced sample was PBMCs, obtained on the day of the yellow fever booster vaccination. Receptors were obtained from a man in his thirties or forties who received the YFV17D yellow fever vaccine. Each CDR3 is given with its conserved first and last residue. The order of the fields is CDR3 protein, CDR3 DNA, D gene, J gene, clone size, V gene. D genes are given only for firm matches. Not every row has a clone size; where given, it reads once, few, many or a size class.

CSATPAAYEQYF,TGCAGTGCCACTCCGGCCGCCTACGAGCAGTACTTC,NA,TRBJ2-7,NA,TRBV20-1
CASSLNDPRLAGELFF,TGCGCCAGCAGCTTGAACGACCCCCGACTAGCCGGGGAGCTGTTTTTT,NA,TRBJ2-2,few,TRBV5-1
CSVEVQRYYTF,TGCAGCGTTGAGGTTCAGAGGTACTACACCTTC,NA,TRBJ1-2,many,TRBV29-1
CASGGTSGPVDTQYF,TGTGCCAGCGGGGGGACTAGCGGGCCCGTAGATACGCAGTATTTT,TRBD2,TRBJ2-3,NA,TRBV6-1
CASSPDSGNEQFF,TGCGCCAGCAGCCCCGATAGCGGGAATGAGCAGTTCTTC,TRBD2,TRBJ2-1,few,TRBV5-1
CASRSGQENLADTQYF,TGTGCCAGCAGGAGCGGACAGGAAAATCTGGCAGATACGCAGTATTTT,TRBD1,TRBJ2-3,NA,TRBV7-9
CASSLTSSGGTGELFF,TGTGCCAGCAGCTTAACGTCTAGCGGTGGGACCGGGGAGCTGTTTTTT,TRBD2,TRBJ2-2,NA,TRBV7-3
CASSLSTGPWPLHF,TGTGCCAGCAGTTTGTCGACAGGGCCCTGGCCCCTCCACTTT,TRBD1,TRBJ1-6,NA,TRBV12-3/TRBV12-4
CASGERGLSTDTQYF,TGTGCCAGCGGCGAGAGGGGCTTAAGCACAGATACGCAGTATTTT,NA,TRBJ2-3,NA,TRBV7-2
CSARSQAGTGELFF,TGCAGTGCTAGATCCCAGGCTGGTACCGGGGAGCTGTTTTTT,NA,TRBJ2-2,few,TRBV20-1
CASSSGGGHTGELFF,TGCGCCAGCAGCTCAGGAGGAGGACACACCGGGGAGCTGTTTTTT,NA,TRBJ2-2,NA,TRBV5-1
CASSHGTAYEQYF,TGTGCCAGCAGCCACGGGACAGCCTACGAGCAGTACTTC,TRBD1,TRBJ2-7,few,TRBV7-2
CASSPRAATAADTQYF,TGTGCCAGCAGCCCCCGGGCGGCTACCGCCGCGGATACGCAGTATTTT,NA,TRBJ2-3,few,TRBV4-2
CSARSGRGANEQFF,TGCAGTGCCCGAAGCGGGAGGGGGGCCAATGAGCAGTTCTTC,TRBD2,TRBJ2-1,NA,TRBV20-1
CASSFGVLNTEAFF,TGTGCCAGCAGTTTTGGGGTCCTGAACACTGAAGCTTTCTTT,NA,TRBJ1-1,NA,TRBV12-3/TRBV12-4
CSASRQFNTGELFF,TGCAGTGCTAGTCGGCAGTTTAACACCGGGGAGCTGTTTTTT,NA,TRBJ2-2,NA,TRBV20-1
CASRHSASGRADTQYF,TGTGCCAGCAGGCATTCGGCTAGCGGGAGAGCAGATACGCAGTATTTT,TRBD2,TRBJ2-3,few,TRBV6-2/TRBV6-3
CASSLVRAGGNIQYF,TGTGCCAGCAGCTTAGTCAGGGCTGGGGGAAACATTCAGTACTTC,NA,TRBJ2-4,few,TRBV11-2
CASSLASTGGRSADTQYF,TGCGCCAGCAGCTTGGCCAGTACTGGCGGGAGAAGCGCAGATACGCAGTATTTT,TRBD2,TRBJ2-3,many,TRBV5-1
CASSQGPTYEQYF,TGTGCCAGCAGCCAAGGCCCGACCTACGAGCAGTACTTC,NA,TRBJ2-7,large,TRBV12-3/TRBV12-4
CASSFIATSGGRDTQYF,TGTGCCAGCAGCTTTATCGCTACTAGCGGTGGGCGGGATACGCAGTATTTT,TRBD2,TRBJ2-3,NA,TRBV7-2
CASRLRTDTQYF,TGTGCCAGCAGGCTCCGCACAGATACGCAGTATTTT,NA,TRBJ2-3,NA,TRBV7-9
CSAIGLEAYNEQFF,TGCAGTGCTATCGGACTAGAAGCCTACAATGAGCAGTTCTTC,TRBD2,TRBJ2-1,few,TRBV20-1
CASSQTGGHQPQHF,TGTGCCAGCAGCCAAACAGGGGGCCATCAGCCCCAGCATTTT,TRBD1,TRBJ1-5,few,TRBV14
CASSLEAGGDTQYF,TGTGCCAGCAGCTTAGAAGCGGGAGGAGATACGCAGTATTTT,TRBD2,TRBJ2-3,NA,TRBV7-6
CASSQAVEGGSSYEQYF,TGCGCCAGCAGCCAGGCCGTAGAGGGAGGGAGCTCCTACGAGCAGTACTTC,TRBD2,TRBJ2-7,few,TRBV4-3
CASSPPTSGKYNEQFF,TGCGCCAGCAGCCCACCCACTAGCGGGAAGTACAATGAGCAGTTCTTC,TRBD2,TRBJ2-1,NA,TRBV5-1
CASSPGGSPGQNIQYF,TGTGCCAGCTCACCCGGGGGCTCCCCCGGCCAGAACATTCAGTACTTC,NA,TRBJ2-4,few,TRBV18
CTLLAGETDTQYF,TGCACCCTTTTGGCGGGTGAAACAGATACGCAGTATTTT,NA,TRBJ2-3,few,TRBV20-1
CASSLKGGEQFF,TGTGCCAGCAGCTTAAAGGGGGGTGAGCAGTTCTTC,NA,TRBJ2-1,few,TRBV7-2
CASGPTTGITFF,TGTGCTAGTGGACCGACAACTGGGATAACGTTCTTC,NA,TRBJ2-1,NA,TRBV12-5
CASSSIGRQGAIF,TGTGCCAGCAGCTCAATAGGACGACAGGGCGCGATCTTC,TRBD1,TRBJ2-1,NA,TRBV7-2
CASSLDWDYEQYF,TGCGCCAGCAGCTTGGACTGGGACTACGAGCAGTACTTC,NA,TRBJ2-7,few,TRBV5-1
CSVSGRAGAYEQYF,TGCAGCGTCAGCGGGAGGGCCGGGGCCTACGAGCAGTACTTC,TRBD2,TRBJ2-7,few,TRBV29-1
CASSWYLRDKSYNEQFF,TGTGCCAGTAGTTGGTACTTGCGGGACAAATCCTACAATGAGCAGTTCTTC,NA,TRBJ2-1,few,TRBV19